This T cell receptor (beta chain) was documented in a study of human thymus T cells. In the case of this clone: The antigen is unknown.

Clones were sequenced by immunoSEQ multiplex PCR, and TCRdb holds only the in-frame ones, with some missing. The table shows around 70,000 clones, with 85% to 95% occurring only once. Whole-study findings and limits: Thymic repertoires from unrelated individuals overlapped highly, related research reported. Thymic and blood repertoires seemed to show skewed V and J gene use.

Thymic material originated from resections removed in the course of corrective heart surgery. Donor material was obtained from healthy Finnish infants undergoing corrective surgery for congenital heart defects. This clonotype originated in a girl under three years old with a congenital heart defect but otherwise immunologically healthy. Sequenced: thymus tissue.

The CDR3: CASSLEHEQYF. The CDR3, as DNA: TGCGCCAGCAGCTTGGAACACGAGCAGTACTTC. V is TRBV5-1 and J is TRBJ2-7; D is uncertain. The germline gives CDR1 SGHRS, CDR2 YFSETQ. This CDR3 has 11 amino acids. The V and J ends lost 0 bases and 5 bases respectively, with 3 bases between them. Using reference TRBV5-1 and TRBJ2-7 for the parts outside the CDR3, the full variable domain is KAGVTQTPRYLIKTRGQQVTLSCSPISGHRSVSWYQQTPGQGLQFLFEYFSETQRNKGNFPGRFSGRQFSNSRSEMNVSTLELGDSALYLCASSLEHEQYFGPGTRLTVT.